This T cell receptor (beta chain) was captured by sequencing in a study of regulatory T cells in long-lasting Graves disease. Germline CDR1 and CDR2: SGHNT and YENEEA. V was clipped by 5 bases and J by 8 bases; unmatched bases: 10. The CDR3 is made up of 14 amino acids. This sample's time point: newly diagnosed GD, antithyroid drugs for less than 3 months. Isolated PBMC RNA provided the starting material for the TCR library. Libraries of TCR beta came from iRepertoire HTBI primers plus Arm-PCR of CDR3 regions. Each CDR3 protein gets one entry after TCRdb re-called the multiplex PCR reads with MiXCR. The sample has 400,000 to 500,000 distinct CDR3 sequences; about 15% are singletons. This clonotype was seen repeatedly, ten times or more. This same sample was also part of a study on T cells in Graves' hyperthyroidism and ophthalmopathy.

This TCR came from a woman aged 40 to 55 with Graves disease. Sequencing was performed on peripheral blood mononuclear cells (PBMCs), taken at new diagnosis, from a patient treated with antithyroid drugs. This sequence joins TRBV11-3 and TRBJ1-2; 8 bases agree with TRBD1. CDR3 coding DNA: TGTGCCAGCAGCACAGGACAGGGCACTTACGGCTACACCTTC. This encodes CASSTGQGTYGYTF.